This TCR beta chain was sequenced in a study of shared clonotypes between healthy human individuals. Data came from immunoSEQ multiplex PCR; TCRdb stores just in-frame clones and leaves some out. Of fewer than 650,000 clones listed, over 65% are singletons. Trimming removed 4 bases from V and 3 bases from J, with 13 bases in between. This CDR3 comprises 14 residues. Germline V lookup: CDR1 SGHRS, CDR2 YFSETQ. The sample was PBMCs. The TCR sequence derives from a woman aged 40 to 55 in good health. Some clones in this sample may be carry-over from other donors' samples. The chain couples TRBV5-1 to TRBJ2-5, with D perhaps TRBD1 or TRBD2 (5 bases each). The CDR3 DNA reads TGCGCCAGCAGCGCTAGGGACCCCGAAGAGACCCAGTACTTC. The encoded protein is CASSARDPEETQYF.